The 11 T cell receptor beta chains below come from one sample, sequenced in a study of vaccination effects on CD4 cells after COVID-19. The protocol was immunoSEQ multiplex PCR, while the TCRdb copy is restricted to in-frame clones and leaves out a portion. There are roughly 50,000 clones in the sample; about 67% occur only once, and approximately 5% lies in the top ten. Their antigens remain unidentified. Cells that had been cultured for roughly 9 days were the source of isolated CD4+ T cells. Sequencing was performed on CD4+ T cells from PBMCs cultured without peptide, taken before COVID-19 vaccination. These receptors all come from a human donor who received a COVID-19 vaccine.

The V call is TRBV9, the J call TRBJ2-7, with 7 nucleotides matching TRBD1. This CDR3 has 15 residues. The trim removed 3 bases at V and 4 bases at J, leaving 10 bases unmatched. The germline V gene encodes CDR1 SGDLS and CDR2 YYNGEE. CDR3 bases: TGTGCCAGCAGCGCGGGACAGAAGGTGGGTTACGAGCAGTACTTC. This codes for CASSAGQKVGYEQYF.

The V and J genes are TRBV19 and TRBJ2-1; no definite D call. Germline CDR1 reads LNHDA; CDR2 reads SQIVND (reference sequence). The length of the CDR3 is 12 residues. The V and J ends lost 5 bases and 8 bases respectively, with 10 bases between them. Here the CDR3 reads CASSRVGYEQFF. The CDR3 DNA reads TGTGCCAGTAGTCGGGTTGGCTATGAGCAGTTCTTC. The full variable domain, in which reference TRBV19 and TRBJ2-1 provide the parts outside the CDR3, is DGGITQSPKYLFRKEGQNVTLSCEQNLNHDAMYWYRQDPGQGLRLIYYSQIVNDFQKGDIAEGYSVSREKKESFPLTVTSAQKNPTAFYLCASSRVGYEQFFGPGTRLTVL.

The chain combines TRBV20-1 with TRBJ2-3; 11 bases line up with TRBD2. The CDR3 is 16 amino acids. V trimming: 3 bases; J trimming: 2 bases; junction bases outside the gene matches: 7. CDR1 is DFQATT and CDR2 is SNEGSKA in the germline V gene (reference sequence). The CDR3, as DNA: TGCAGTGCTAGTAGTTTAGCGGGAGGGTTCACAGATACGCAGTATTTT. As protein: CSASSLAGGFTDTQYF.

The chain links TRBV6-1 to TRBJ1-2; a possible D gene is TRBD1 (6 bases). The CDR3 consists of 12 residues. CDR1 and CDR2 from the germline V gene are MNHNS and SASEGT. V was cut by 3 bases and J by 8 bases, with 10 bases left in between. CDR3 DNA sequence: TGTGCCAGCAGTGAGGGGGCAGGAGGCTACACCTTC. Translated: CASSEGAGGYTF.

This clone is labeled as medium-sized. The CDR3 spells CAISVGPNQPQHF. CDR3 nucleotides: TGTGCCATCAGTGTGGGCCCCAATCAGCCCCAGCATTTT. The chain carries TRBV10-3 and TRBJ1-5; D call uncertain. The CDR3 loop spans 13 amino acids. Germline V gene data show CDR1 as ENHRY and CDR2 as SYGVKD. Trimming took off 4 bases at V and 3 bases at J, with 7 bases between the two ends.

This clone appeared a few times. CDR3 sequence: CASSAWTVTYEQYF. Here the CDR3 DNA reads TGTGCCAGCAGCGCTTGGACGGTTACCTACGAGCAGTACTTC. The V gene is TRBV5-6, the J gene TRBJ2-7; D gene ambiguous. There are 14 residues in the CDR3. The V gene lost 4 bases and the J gene lost 2 bases, with 13 bases spanning the gap. The germline V gene encodes CDR1 SGHDT and CDR2 YYEEEE.

The rearrangement links TRBV18 to TRBJ2-2; D ambiguous. Deletions cut 6 bases from V and 2 bases from J, with 13 bases between. Germline V gene sequence: CDR1 KGHSH, CDR2 LQKENI. This CDR3 has 15 residues. The CDR3 sequence is CASSLGTPNTGELFF. CDR3 in DNA: TGTGCCAGCTCCCTGGGAACGCCAAACACCGGGGAGCTGTTTTTT.

The chain links TRBV4-2 to TRBJ1-3, with 7 bases lining up with TRBD1. CDR3 length: 17 residues. Trimming took 3 bases from V and 1 from J; bases not matched to a gene: 9. In germline, CDR1 is LGHNA, CDR2 YNFKEQ. CDR3 DNA: TGTGCCAGCAGCCAGACAGGGCCCGGGGCGTCTGGAAACACCATATATTTT. This gives the protein CASSQTGPGASGNTIYF.

This clone was recorded a few times. The genes are TRBV9 and TRBJ2-2; 8 bases agree with TRBD2. CDR3 length equals 17 residues. The germline CDR1 and CDR2 sequences are SGDLS and YYNGEE. Trimming cost V 3 bases and J 4 bases; bases outside gene matches: 11. The CDR3 sequence is CASSATSRGGVTGELFF. The CDR3 DNA sequence: TGTGCCAGCAGCGCAACCTCCCGGGGGGGAGTCACCGGGGAGCTGTTTTTT.

The chain links TRBV6-1 to TRBJ1-5, with no clear D. Germline lookup yields CDR1 MNHNS and CDR2 SASEGT. CDR3 length: 15 residues. Trimming took 1 base from V and 9 from J, leaving 16 bases between them. Written as DNA, the CDR3 is TGTGCCAGCAGTGAAGGGCCGCGGTTCCCCGGGCCCCAGCATTTT. This sequence encodes CASSEGPRFPGPQHF.

This clone occurred a few times. The chain uses TRBV7-9 and TRBJ2-5; D gene unclear. The CDR3 runs 14 residues. The germline V gene encodes CDR1 SEHNR and CDR2 FQNEAQ (reference sequence). Trimming stripped 1 base from V and 1 base from J, with 7 bases between. CDR3: CASSLEVLQETQYF. For the CDR3, the DNA is TGTGCCAGCAGCTTAGAAGTCCTCCAAGAGACCCAGTACTTC.